The text below deals with one TCR beta chain. The data stem from a study of blood T cell repertoires in COVID-19. Trimming took 5 bases from V and 1 from J; bases not matched to a gene: 5. Germline V gives CDR1 SEHNR, CDR2 FQNEAQ (reference sequence). The CDR3 has 15 residues. Cohort placement rested on clinical history that participants reported themselves. Recovery among Cohort 3 donors was established by two negative PCRs, clearance, or symptom resolution. Per the original methods: Amplification from reference gene primers served as the basis for estimated nucleated cell counts. Here immunoSEQ multiplex PCR was the method, and the copy in TCRdb shows in-frame clones only, minus some. The V and J calls and clone size were taken over from that table, and D and trimming were inferred from the DNA. The sample has about 200,000 clones; around 85% are singletons.

The rearrangement links TRBV7-9 to TRBJ2-1, with 7 bases aligning to TRBD1. This clonotype was obtained from a middle-aged man who had recovered from COVID-19. Sequencing was done on a sample of PBMCs or T cells enriched from blood (not recorded which). CDR3 sequence reads: CASSNRDSSYNEQFF. CDR3 sequence (DNA): TGTGCCAGCAGCAACCGGGACAGTTCCTACAATGAGCAGTTCTTC.